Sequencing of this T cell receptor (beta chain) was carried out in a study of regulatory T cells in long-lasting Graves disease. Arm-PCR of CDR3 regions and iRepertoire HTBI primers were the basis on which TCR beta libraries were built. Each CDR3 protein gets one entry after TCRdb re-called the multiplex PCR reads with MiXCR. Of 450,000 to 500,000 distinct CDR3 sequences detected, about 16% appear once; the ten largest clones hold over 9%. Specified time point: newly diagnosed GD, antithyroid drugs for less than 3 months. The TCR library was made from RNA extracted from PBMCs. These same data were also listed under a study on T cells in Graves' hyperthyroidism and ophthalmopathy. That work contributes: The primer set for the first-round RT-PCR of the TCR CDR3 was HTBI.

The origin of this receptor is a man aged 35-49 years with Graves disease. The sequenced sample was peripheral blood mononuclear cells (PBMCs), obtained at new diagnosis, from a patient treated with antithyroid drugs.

The CDR3 is CASSTWTAMNQPQHF. The CDR3 nucleotides read TGTGCCAGTAGTACGTGGACAGCAATGAATCAGCCCCAGCATTTT. This chain links TRBV19 with TRBJ1-5; possibly TRBD1 for D (6 bases). Germline values: CDR1 LNHDA, CDR2 SQIVND (reference sequence). The V end lost 4 bases, the J end lost 4 bases, and 14 bases lay between the germline ends. CDR3 length equals 15 residues.